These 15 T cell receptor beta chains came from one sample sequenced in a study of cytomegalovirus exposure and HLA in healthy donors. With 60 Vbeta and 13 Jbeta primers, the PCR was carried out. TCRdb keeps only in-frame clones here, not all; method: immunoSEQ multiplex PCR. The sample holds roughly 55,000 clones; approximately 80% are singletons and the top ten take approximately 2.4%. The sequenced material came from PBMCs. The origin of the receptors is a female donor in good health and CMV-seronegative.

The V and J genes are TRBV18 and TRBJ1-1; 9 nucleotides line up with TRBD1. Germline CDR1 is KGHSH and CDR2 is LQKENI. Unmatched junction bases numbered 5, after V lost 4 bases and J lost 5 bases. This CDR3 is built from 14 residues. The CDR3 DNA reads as TGTGCCAGCTCACTAGGGACAGGGAATACTGAAGCTTTCTTT. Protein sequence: CASSLGTGNTEAFF.

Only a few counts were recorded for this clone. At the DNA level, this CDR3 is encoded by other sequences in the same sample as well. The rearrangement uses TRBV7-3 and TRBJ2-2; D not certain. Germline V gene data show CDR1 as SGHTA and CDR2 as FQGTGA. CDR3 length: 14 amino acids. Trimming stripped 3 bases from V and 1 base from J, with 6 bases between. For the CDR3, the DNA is TGTGCCAGCAGCTTTTCCGGGAACACCGGGGAGCTGTTTTTT. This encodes CASSFSGNTGELFF.

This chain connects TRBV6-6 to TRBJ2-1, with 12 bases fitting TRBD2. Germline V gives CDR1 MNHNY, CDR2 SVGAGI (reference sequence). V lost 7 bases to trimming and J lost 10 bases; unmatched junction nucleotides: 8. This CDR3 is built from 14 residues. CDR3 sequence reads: CASKTSGSVGEQFF. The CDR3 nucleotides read TGTGCCAGCAAGACTAGCGGGAGCGTCGGGGAGCAGTTCTTC.

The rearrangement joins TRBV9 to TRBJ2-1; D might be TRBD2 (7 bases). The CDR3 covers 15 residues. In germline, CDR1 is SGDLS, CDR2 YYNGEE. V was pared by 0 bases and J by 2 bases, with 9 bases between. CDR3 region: CASSVGGGPYNEQFF. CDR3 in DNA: TGTGCCAGCAGCGTAGGGGGGGGCCCCTACAATGAGCAGTTCTTC.

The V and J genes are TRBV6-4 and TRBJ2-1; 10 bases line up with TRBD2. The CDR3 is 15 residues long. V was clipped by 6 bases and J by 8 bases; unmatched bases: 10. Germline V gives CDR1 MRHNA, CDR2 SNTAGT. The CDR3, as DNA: TGTGCCAGCAGCCTTTCGGCTAGCGGGAGCGATGAGCAGTTCTTC. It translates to CASSLSASGSDEQFF.

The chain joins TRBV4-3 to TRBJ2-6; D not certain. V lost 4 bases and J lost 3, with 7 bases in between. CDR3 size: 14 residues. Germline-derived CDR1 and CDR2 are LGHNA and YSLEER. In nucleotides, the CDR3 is TGCGCCAGCAGCCTCAGAGGTGGGGCCAACGTCCTGACTTTC. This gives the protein CASSLRGGANVLTF.

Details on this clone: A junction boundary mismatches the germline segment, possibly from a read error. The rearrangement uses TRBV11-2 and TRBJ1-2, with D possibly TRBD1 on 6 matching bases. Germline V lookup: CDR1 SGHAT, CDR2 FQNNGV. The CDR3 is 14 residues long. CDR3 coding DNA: TGTGCCAGCAGTTTAGGGCAACAGGGTTCTGGCTACACCTTC. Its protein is CASSLGQQGSGYTF.

CDR3 sequence reads: CASSIAAGNYGYTF. The CDR3 region has the DNA TGTGCCAGTAGTATAGCTGCAGGGAACTATGGCTACACCTTC. The chain has TRBV19 and TRBJ1-2, with D perhaps TRBD1 (5 bases). The CDR3 covers 14 residues. The V end lost 1 base, the J end lost 2 bases, and 8 bases lay between the germline ends. Germline CDR1 LNHDA, CDR2 SQIVND (reference sequence).

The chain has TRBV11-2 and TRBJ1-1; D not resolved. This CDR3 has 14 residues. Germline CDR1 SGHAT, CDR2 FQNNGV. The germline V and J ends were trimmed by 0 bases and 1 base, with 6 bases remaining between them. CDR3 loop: CASSLEAGNTEAFF. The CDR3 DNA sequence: TGTGCCAGCAGCTTAGAAGCGGGGAACACTGAAGCTTTCTTT.

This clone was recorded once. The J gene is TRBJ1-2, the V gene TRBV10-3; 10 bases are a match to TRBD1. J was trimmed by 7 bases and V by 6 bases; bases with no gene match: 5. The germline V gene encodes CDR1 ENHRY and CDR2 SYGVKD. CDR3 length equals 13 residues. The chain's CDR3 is CAISPDRGIGYTF. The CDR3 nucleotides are TGTGCCATCAGCCCGGACAGGGGGATTGGCTACACCTTC.

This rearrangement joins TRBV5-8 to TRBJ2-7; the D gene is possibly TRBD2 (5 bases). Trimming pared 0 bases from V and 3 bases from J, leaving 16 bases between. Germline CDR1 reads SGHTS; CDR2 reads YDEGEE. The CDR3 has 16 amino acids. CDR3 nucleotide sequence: TGTGCCAGCAGCTTGGATTTTGGAGGAGCCATCTACGAGCAGTACTTC. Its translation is CASSLDFGGAIYEQYF.

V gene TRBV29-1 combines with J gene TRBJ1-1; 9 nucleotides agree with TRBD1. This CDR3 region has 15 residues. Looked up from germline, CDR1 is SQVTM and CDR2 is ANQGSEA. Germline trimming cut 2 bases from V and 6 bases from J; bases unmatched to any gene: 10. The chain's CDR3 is CSVESAGTGLPEAFF. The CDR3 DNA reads TGCAGCGTTGAATCTGCAGGGACAGGGCTGCCTGAAGCTTTCTTT.

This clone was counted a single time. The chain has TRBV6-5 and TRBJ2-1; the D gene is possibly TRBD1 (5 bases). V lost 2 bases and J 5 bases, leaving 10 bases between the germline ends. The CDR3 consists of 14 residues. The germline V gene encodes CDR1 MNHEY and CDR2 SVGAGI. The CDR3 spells CASSYGQGDNEQFF. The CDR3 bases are TGTGCCAGCAGTTACGGGCAGGGTGACAATGAGCAGTTCTTC.

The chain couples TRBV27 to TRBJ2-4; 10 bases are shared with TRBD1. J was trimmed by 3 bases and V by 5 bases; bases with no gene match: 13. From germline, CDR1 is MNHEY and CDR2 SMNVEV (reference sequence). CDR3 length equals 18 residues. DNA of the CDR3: TGTGCCAGCAGTGGCTTGACAGGGGGCGCCTTCGACAAAAACATTCAGTACTTC. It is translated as CASSGLTGGAFDKNIQYF.

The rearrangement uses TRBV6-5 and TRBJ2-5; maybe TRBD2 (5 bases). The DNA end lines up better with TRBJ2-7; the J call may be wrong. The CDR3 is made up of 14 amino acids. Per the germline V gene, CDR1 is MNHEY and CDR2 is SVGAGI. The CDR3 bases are TGTGCCAGCAGTTCCACGGACGGGATCTACGAGCAGTACTTC. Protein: CASSSTDGIYEQYF.